This TCR beta chain emerged from a study of T cell responses to AZD1222 COVID-19 vaccine. Overall study results and limits: An increase in Spike-specific TCR breadth and depth was observed after two AZD1222 doses. The CD4 TCRs associated with vaccination extended across spike and predominated at 160-218 and 743-854. In a largely white British group with more females than males, clonal diversity was possibly underestimated.

Sequenced by immunoSEQ multiplex PCR; TCRdb stores in-frame clones only, minus some. The sample comprises 82,000 or so clones, 85% to 95% of which are singletons, and roughly 4.8% rests with the top ten. With respect to this clone: Its antigen is as yet unknown.

The CDR3 runs to 15 residues. J gave up 8 bases and V 4 bases, and 6 bases lay outside the gene matches. Germline values: CDR1 MGHDK, CDR2 SYGVNS. This clonotype was obtained from an adult in good health. The V and J genes are TRBV25-1 and TRBJ1-5; 12 bases fit TRBD1. The source material was peripheral blood, sampled on day 0 of AZD1222 vaccination. For the CDR3, the DNA is TGTGCCAGCAGTGCTAGGGGACAGGGGGCGAAGCCCCAGCATTTT. Residues: CASSARGQGAKPQHF.